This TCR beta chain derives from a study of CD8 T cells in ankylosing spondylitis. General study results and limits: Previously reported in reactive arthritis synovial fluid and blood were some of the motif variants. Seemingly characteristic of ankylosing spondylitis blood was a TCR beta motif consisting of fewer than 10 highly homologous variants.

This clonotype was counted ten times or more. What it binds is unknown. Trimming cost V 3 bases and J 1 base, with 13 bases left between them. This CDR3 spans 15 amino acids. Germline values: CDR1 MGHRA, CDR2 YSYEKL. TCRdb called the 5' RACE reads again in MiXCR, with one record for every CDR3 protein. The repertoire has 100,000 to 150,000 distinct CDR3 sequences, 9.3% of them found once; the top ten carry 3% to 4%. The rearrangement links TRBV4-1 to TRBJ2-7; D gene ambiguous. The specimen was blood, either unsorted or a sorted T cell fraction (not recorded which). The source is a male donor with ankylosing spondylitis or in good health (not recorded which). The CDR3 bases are TGCGCCAGCAGCCAGCTTGGGGTAGGATCCTACGAGCAGTACTTC. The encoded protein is CASSQLGVGSYEQYF.